This TCR beta chain was sequenced during a study of OX40 agonist ivuxolimab in advanced cancers. Study-level background: Dose-escalation patients' cancers were hepatocellular carcinoma, melanoma, renal cell or head and neck cancer.

Regarding this clone: Its matching antigen is unknown.

Study observations and caveats: Researchers did not determine the expanded peripheral T cells' antigen specificity.

J was trimmed by 6 bases and V by 8 bases; bases with no gene match: 14. Germline-derived CDR1 and CDR2 are SGHAT and FQNNGV. The CDR3 has 16 amino acids. TCRdb's copy holds only in-frame clones and misses some; the assay was immunoSEQ multiplex PCR. The sample consists of some 64,000 clones, less than 90% of them appearing once. Here the sequenced sample was CD4+ or CD8+ T cells sorted from blood, taken in a trial of the OX40 agonist ivuxolimab. This chain uses TRBV11-2 with TRBJ2-3; 10 bases align to TRBD2. This TCR was recovered from an adult with an advanced solid tumor such as melanoma, head and neck, liver or kidney cancer. CDR3 protein: CASSLRLAGVTDTQYF. The DNA for the CDR3 is TGTGCCAGCTCCCTCCGGCTAGCGGGAGTTACGGATACGCAGTATTTT.